This TCR beta chain was observed in a study of CXCR3-negative and CXCR3-positive naive CD8 T cells. The wider study: The study obtained roughly 140 million TRB reads, about 1.5 +/- 0.3 million per library. Findings and caveats of the study: TRB CDR3s of CXCR3-positive naive cells were more hydrophobic than those of CXCR3-negative naive cells. Across naive subsets, surface CD5 expression was comparable, and TCR strength was inferred from properties of the TRB CDR3.

Regarding this clonotype: Its specificity is unknown.

Those CD8+ T cells considered naive were CD45RO-CCR7+CD27+CD95-. Libraries were UMI-labeled 5' RACE TRB cDNA. From the 5' RACE reads, TCRdb lists one entry per CDR3 protein and no DNA. The sample includes about 7,200 distinct CDR3 sequences. The CDR3 totals 15 residues. Germline V gives CDR1 SNHLY, CDR2 FYNNEI. The J gene is TRBJ2-1, the V gene TRBV2; as DNA is missing, the TRBD2 call by TCRdb cannot be tested. The TCR was taken from a human donor in good health. Some clones in this sample may be carry-over from other donors' samples. Material: naive CXCR3- CD8+ T cells from blood. The subset denotes: CD45RO-CCR7+CD27+CD95- naive CD8+ T cells lacking CXCR3 (TNR3-). CDR3 loop: CASRSSGISYNEQFF.